These 21 T cell receptor beta chains came from one sample sequenced in a study of CD8+ T cells in alopecia areata. Treatment described: oral pan-JAK inhibitor, 5-10 mg twice daily. Extracted RNA was reverse transcribed, and the resulting cDNA served as sequencing template. Assay: immunoSEQ multiplex PCR; the TCRdb copy retains only in-frame clones and omits some. This repertoire shows a few hundred thousand clones, 30% to 40% found once; its top ten account for around 0.48%. The sample in question was CD4+ T cells sorted from blood, obtained around week 30, from a patient treated with tofacitinib. These receptors came from a human donor with alopecia areata.

The chain links TRBV5-1 to TRBJ2-7; D remains unclear. This CDR3 is built from 14 residues. The V and J ends lost 2 bases and 0 bases respectively, with 9 bases between them. Germline V gene sequence: CDR1 SGHRS, CDR2 YFSETQ. This CDR3 reads CASSLGTFSYEQYF. DNA for the CDR3: TGCGCCAGCAGCTTAGGCACTTTCTCCTACGAGCAGTACTTC.

The rearrangement joins TRBV6-6 to TRBJ1-1; TRBD1 might be the D (6 bases). The CDR3 is made up of 14 amino acids. Trimming stripped 5 bases from V and 5 bases from J, with 15 bases between. Germline loops: CDR1 MNHNY, CDR2 SVGAGI (reference sequence). The CDR3 reads CASSRTGFATEAFF. DNA for the CDR3: TGTGCCAGCAGTCGCACAGGGTTTGCGACTGAAGCTTTCTTT.

Of note for this clone: Other DNA variants within this sample encode the same CDR3. The chain recombines TRBV29-1 with TRBJ1-1, with 9 bases matching TRBD1. Germline CDR1 reads SQVTM; CDR2 reads ANQGSEA. J gave up 1 base and V 3 bases, and 0 bases lay outside the gene matches. The CDR3 runs 13 residues. The CDR3: CSVEGQGNTEAFF. CDR3 DNA sequence: TGCAGCGTTGAGGGACAGGGGAACACTGAAGCTTTCTTT.

V and J are TRBV6-5 and TRBJ2-3; TRBD2 is a possible D gene (5 bases). CDR1 and CDR2 from the germline V gene are MNHEY and SVGAGI. V lost 11 bases to trimming and J lost 1 base, with 16 bases between them. The CDR3 covers 14 residues. The CDR3, as DNA: TGTGCCTCGGCTATAGGGCGGGGCACAGATACGCAGTATTTT. It codes for CASAIGRGTDTQYF.

This clone occurred a few times. The rearrangement uses TRBV7-8 and TRBJ2-2; possibly TRBD2 for D (6 bases). The CDR3 length is 18 residues. The germline V and J ends were trimmed by 5 bases and 0 bases, with 19 bases remaining between them. The germline gives CDR1 SGHVS, CDR2 FQNEAQ. The CDR3 here is CASSTTGRRDANTGELFF. CDR3 sequence (DNA): TGTGCCAGCAGCACCACGGGGCGGAGGGACGCGAACACCGGGGAGCTGTTTTTT.

The chain combines TRBV28 with TRBJ2-7; D is perhaps TRBD2 (6 bases). V lost 4 bases and J lost 2, with 21 bases in between. CDR3 size: 17 residues. CDR1 is MDHEN and CDR2 is SYDVKM in the germline V gene. In DNA, the CDR3 is TGTGCCAGCAGTTCACTCCGGGACGGCTCGGGAGCCTACGAGCAGTACTTC. Its protein is CASSSLRDGSGAYEQYF.

This chain connects TRBV30 to TRBJ1-1, with D uncertain. The germline gives CDR1 GTSNPN, CDR2 SVGIG (reference sequence). This CDR3 has 14 residues. The V gene lost 3 bases and the J gene lost 1 base, with 12 bases spanning the gap. CDR3 sequence (DNA): TGTGCCTGGAGAACTTGGTCGGAGAACACTGAAGCTTTCTTT. Translating gives CAWRTWSENTEAFF.

The rearrangement links TRBV7-3 to TRBJ2-3; 9 nucleotides align to TRBD2. This CDR3 has 20 amino acids. CDR1 SGHTA and CDR2 FQGTGA come from the germline V gene. V gave up 4 bases and J gave up 6 bases; unmatched junction bases: 23. The CDR3 nucleotides are TGTGCCAGCAGCTCCCAGCCCTCGCTCCACTCGGCGGGGGGGGCGGATACGCAGTATTTT. Protein sequence: CASSSQPSLHSAGGADTQYF.

This sequence joins TRBV4-1 and TRBJ1-1; possibly TRBD1 for D (6 bases). CDR3 length: 16 residues. Germline V gene lookup returns CDR1 MGHRA and CDR2 YSYEKL. V was clipped by 0 bases and J by 11 bases, with 22 bases between them. The CDR3 protein is CASSQENAGGRLRAFF. For the CDR3, the DNA is TGCGCCAGCAGCCAAGAGAATGCGGGGGGCCGGCTTCGGGCTTTCTTT.

The CDR3: CASSGPGLAGGRETQYF. The CDR3 DNA is TGTGCCAGCAGTGGACCGGGACTAGCGGGGGGGCGGGAGACCCAGTACTTC. The chain employs TRBV2 and TRBJ2-5; TRBD2 matches at 16 bases. V dropped 4 bases and J dropped 5; count of bases not matched to a gene: 7. Germline CDR1 SNHLY, CDR2 FYNNEI. The CDR3 spans 17 residues.

The chain is built from TRBV5-1 and TRBJ2-1; tentative D call: TRBD2 (6 bases). The germline V gene has CDR1 SGHRS and CDR2 YFSETQ. Trimming cost V 2 bases and J 0 bases, with 9 bases left between them. The CDR3 runs 15 residues. The CDR3 reads CASSFQGGSYNEQFF. CDR3 nucleotides: TGCGCCAGCAGCTTCCAGGGAGGCTCCTACAATGAGCAGTTCTTC.

This chain joins TRBV11-2 and TRBJ2-5, with D possibly TRBD1 on 5 matching bases. This CDR3 comprises 13 residues. V lost 1 base and J lost 5, with 8 bases in between. Germline V gene data show CDR1 as SGHAT and CDR2 as FQNNGV. As DNA, the CDR3 is TGTGCCAGCAGCTTAGGACAGAGGGAGACCCAGTACTTC. Translating gives CASSLGQRETQYF.

The chain employs TRBV5-1 and TRBJ1-6; D may be TRBD1 (5 bases). The germline V gene has CDR1 SGHRS and CDR2 YFSETQ. The CDR3 consists of 15 residues. Trimming removed 0 bases at V and 8 bases at J, with 12 bases between. The DNA of the CDR3 is TGCGCCAGCAGCTTGGGTGGGACCGAGTATTCACCCCTCCACTTT. The encoded protein is CASSLGGTEYSPLHF.

This clone was seen only a few times. The chain joins TRBV5-1 to TRBJ2-3; 8 bases map to TRBD2. The germline V gene has CDR1 SGHRS and CDR2 YFSETQ. With 0 bases clipped from V and 3 bases from J, the junction kept 6 bases outside the gene matches. This CDR3 region has 16 residues. CDR3 nucleotides: TGCGCCAGCAGCTTGGACGGCGGGGGGCCGACAGATACGCAGTATTTT. Protein sequence: CASSLDGGGPTDTQYF.

This clone has a handful of counts. V is TRBV6-6 and J is TRBJ2-1; 12 bases agree with TRBD2. Unmatched junction bases numbered 12, after V lost 6 bases and J lost 9 bases. Germline V gene sequence: CDR1 MNHNY, CDR2 SVGAGI (reference sequence). The CDR3 spans 16 residues. CDR3 coding DNA: TGTGCCAGCAGGCCTAGACTAGCGGGAGAAGCTGGTGAGCAGTTCTTC. This encodes CASRPRLAGEAGEQFF.

This clone was counted a few times. This sequence joins TRBV6-5 and TRBJ1-1; D is unclear. V dropped 0 bases and J dropped 7 bases, with 9 bases sitting between them. The CDR3 runs to 13 residues. Germline V gene sequence: CDR1 MNHEY, CDR2 SVGAGI. In DNA, the CDR3 is TGTGCCAGCAGTTACTCGCGGGGTGATGAAGCTTTCTTT. Translating gives CASSYSRGDEAFF.

CDR3 residues: CASSWPTSGRTDTQYF. Written as DNA, the CDR3 is TGTGCCAGCAGCTGGCCGACTAGCGGGCGCACAGATACGCAGTATTTT. The chain uses TRBV5-4 and TRBJ2-3, with 10 bases fitting TRBD2. CDR1 and CDR2 from the germline V gene are SGHNT and YYREEE (reference sequence). V shed 3 bases and J 1 base; nucleotides not matched to a gene: 5. This CDR3 has 16 amino acids.

The genes are TRBV6-5 and TRBJ2-7, with D possibly matching TRBD1 (5 bases). The germline V gene has CDR1 MNHEY and CDR2 SVGAGI. CDR3 length: 13 amino acids. Trimming left V 7 bases short and J 3 bases short, with 13 bases between. For the CDR3, the DNA is TGTGCCAGCAACCCGACAGCCTTCTACGAGCAGTACTTC. The encoded protein is CASNPTAFYEQYF.

Only a few counts were recorded for this clone. This chain connects TRBV7-9 to TRBJ2-1; D is unresolved. V shed 5 bases and J shed 4 bases, with 18 bases lying between them. Germline CDR1 SEHNR, CDR2 FQNEAQ (reference sequence). The CDR3 covers 16 residues. CDR3 amino acids: CASSRVDGTTYNEQFF. The CDR3 DNA sequence: TGTGCCAGCAGCCGGGTGGACGGAACGACTTACAATGAGCAGTTCTTC.

This clone has a handful of counts. This sequence joins TRBV30 and TRBJ1-3; D is ambiguous. Trimming shortened V by 1 base and J by 1 base, and 8 bases separated the two germline ends. The CDR3 contains 14 residues. Germline lookup yields CDR1 GTSNPN and CDR2 SVGIG (reference sequence). CDR3 region: CAWSEGNSGNTIYF. CDR3 DNA: TGTGCCTGGAGTGAGGGAAATTCTGGAAACACCATATATTTT.

Only a few counts were recorded for this clone. The chain joins TRBV6-6 to TRBJ2-6; D unresolved. Trimming left V 4 bases short and J 4 bases short, with 11 bases between. The CDR3 extends over 15 amino acids. The germline V gene has CDR1 MNHNY and CDR2 SVGAGI (reference sequence). The CDR3 DNA sequence: TGTGCCAGCAGTTCGGACCTCCTCGGGGCCAACGTCCTGACTTTC. Protein sequence: CASSSDLLGANVLTF.